This T cell receptor beta chain was profiled in a study of T cell responses to AZD1222 COVID-19 vaccine (dated by TCRdb to about 2021). Regarding the research as a whole: AZD1222 recipients with second doses at about 4 weeks or about 12 weeks were pooled, because spike-specific TCR depth and breadth did not differ between schedules. A total of around 240 trial participants underwent TCR sequencing, of whom about 210 received two doses of AZD1222 and around 25 received two doses of the MenACWY control vaccine. Trial participants were enrolled by age into subgroups of 18-55, 56-69 and 70-plus years, and around 140, 26 and 57 TCR-sequenced participants, respectively, were included in these subgroups.

The CDR3, from cysteine to phenylalanine, totals 15 residues. Kept here is only the CDR3 DNA, which spans 45 bases and is read in frame from base 1. Ends trimmed: V by 3 bases, J by 4 bases; bases unmatched to a gene: 8. The germline V gene specifies KGHSH as CDR1 and LQKENI as CDR2. The sample's time point label, in plain terms: baseline before first vaccination. The vaccinee samples were drawn from two UK trials, COV001 and COV002, one of which was a single-blind randomized controlled phase 2/3 trial testing AZD1222 (ChAdOx1 nCoV-19) in healthy adults. Trial participant PBMC samples were collected at day 0 and day 28 after the second dose for TCRbeta chain sequencing. Study-level results and caveats: Epitopes outside the regions mutated in the B.1.351 and B.1.1.7 variants were reportedly recognized by nearly half of the unique spike-specific TCRs. Spike-specific TCR breadth and depth rose significantly after two AZD1222 doses compared with day 0 and with MenACWY recipients. Participants were mostly white British, with more females than males. The authors suggested clonal diversity may have been underestimated. In the small 56-69-year group, the increase in depth fell short of significance, most likely because of low power. Because no day 14 peak-response samples were available, repertoires were characterized only after the peak T cell response. Conclusions about previously exposed vaccinees are limited, since just six or seven AZD1222 recipients were seropositive for SARS-CoV-2 at baseline. CD4 TCRs associated with the vaccine covered the entire spike protein, and the dominant responses were in regions 160-218 and 743-854.

A note on this clone: Its antigen specificity is not known. No per-base quality is available; no much larger clone lies one base away.

The CDR3 regions of human TCRbeta chains were subjected to immunosequencing. In the paper's pipeline: TCRs in the repertoires were matched against a reference library of SARS-CoV-2-specific TCRs that had been generated with the MIRA antigen-specificity platform. Breadth was defined as the fraction of unique TCRs that were SARS-CoV-2-associated, and depth was defined as the fraction of total T cells that were SARS-CoV-2-associated. Using the MIRA data, every spike-specific TCR was mapped to the spike region that the TCR reacted to and assigned to either a CD4 or a CD8 class. Log10-transformed breadth and depth values were compared by one-way ANOVA with Sidak's multiple comparisons tests. As stored in TCRdb, this immuneACCESS dataset retains in-frame rearrangements with V and J assigned. A fraction of the clones does not appear; measured against another copy, unresolved V genes explain less than half of the discrepancy, and the remainder lacks a known reason. The DNA was the basis for D and trimming; V, J and clone size are from that table. For this sample there are 95,000 to 150,000 clones; approximately 90% appear just once. The ten top clones hold over 1.5% of the sample.

The V and J genes are TRBV18 and TRBJ1-2, with 7 central nucleotides matching TRBD1. The clonotype originates from an adult in good health. Sequencing used peripheral blood, obtained on day 0 of AZD1222 vaccination. The encoded CDR3 is CASSPEGGAGYGYTF. The nucleotide sequence reads as follows: TGTGCCAGCTCACCGGAAGGGGGCGCAGGCTATGGCTACACCTTC.